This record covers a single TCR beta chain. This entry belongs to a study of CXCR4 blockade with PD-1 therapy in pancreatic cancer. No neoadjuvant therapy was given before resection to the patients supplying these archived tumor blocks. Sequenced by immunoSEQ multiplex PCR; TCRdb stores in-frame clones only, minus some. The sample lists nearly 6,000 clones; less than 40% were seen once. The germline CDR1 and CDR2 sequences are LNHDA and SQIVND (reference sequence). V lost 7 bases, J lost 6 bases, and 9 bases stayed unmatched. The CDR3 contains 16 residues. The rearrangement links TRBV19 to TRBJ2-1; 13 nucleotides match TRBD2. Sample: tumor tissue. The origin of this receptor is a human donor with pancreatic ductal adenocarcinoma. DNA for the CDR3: TGTGCCAGTACTAAGGTCCGACTAGCGGGGGGCAATGAGCAGTTCTTC. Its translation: CASTKVRLAGGNEQFF.